These 18 T cell receptor beta chains came from one sample sequenced in a study of blood T cells in healthy people across ages. A sample-barcoded 5' primer and a J-beta primer mix were used in a second PCR of roughly 7 to 12 cycles. Via MiXCR, TCRdb re-called the 5' RACE reads, giving one row per CDR3 protein. This table has approximately 800,000 distinct CDR3 sequences, about 36% appearing once. Sequencing input: blood. The receptors originated from a man in his late teens or twenties in good health.

This clonotype appeared a few times. The rearrangement uses TRBV29-1 and TRBJ1-2; D is ambiguous. This CDR3 comprises 11 residues. V lost 0 bases, J lost 6 bases, and 5 bases lay in between. CDR1 is SQVTM, CDR2 ANQGSEA, per germline. CDR3 coding DNA: TGCAGCGTTGAAGATCGACATGGCTACACCTTC. Amino acid sequence: CSVEDRHGYTF.

This clonotype was seen ten or more times. The chain combines TRBV25-1 with TRBJ1-2; no reliable D call. Trimming removed 5 bases at V and 2 bases at J, with 12 bases between. CDR1 MGHDK and CDR2 SYGVNS come from the germline V gene. The CDR3 sequence is 14 residues long. The CDR3 DNA sequence: TGTGCCAGCAGTACCCCAGGAGGAAACTATGGCTACACCTTC. Protein sequence: CASSTPGGNYGYTF.

The table lists this clonotype with many counts. The V gene is TRBV11-1, the J gene TRBJ1-2; D uncertain. The V and J ends lost 5 bases and 8 bases respectively, with 21 bases between them. The length of the CDR3 is 15 residues. In germline, CDR1 is SGHAT, CDR2 FQDESV (reference sequence). CDR3: CASSPDPSTADGYTF. DNA of the CDR3: TGTGCCAGCAGCCCAGACCCGAGTACGGCAGACGGCTACACCTTC.

The rearrangement joins TRBV10-3 to TRBJ2-3, with TRBD2 matching over 14 bases. This CDR3 has 15 amino acids. Germline CDR1 and CDR2: ENHRY and SYGVKD. V was pared by 6 bases and J by 8 bases, with 7 bases of the junction left unmatched. The CDR3 loop reads CAISGTSGGGGTQYF. CDR3 DNA sequence: TGTGCCATCAGCGGGACTAGCGGGGGAGGAGGTACGCAGTATTTT.

This rearrangement joins TRBV30 to TRBJ2-6; unclear D gene. The V gene lost 5 bases and the J gene lost 2 bases, with 1 base spanning the gap. The V gene's germline CDR1 is GTSNPN and CDR2 SVGIG (reference sequence). This CDR3 spans 11 amino acids. The CDR3 is CAWAGANVLTF. CDR3 DNA sequence: TGTGCCTGGGCTGGGGCCAACGTCCTGACTTTC.

This chain joins TRBV10-3 and TRBJ1-1; no firm D call. Trimming cost V 2 bases and J 2 bases, with 9 bases left between them. The CDR3 runs to 14 residues. Germline V lookup: CDR1 ENHRY, CDR2 SYGVKD. This chain's CDR3 is CAISEAVENTEAFF. The CDR3 bases are TGTGCCATCAGTGAGGCAGTCGAAAACACTGAAGCTTTCTTT.

Concerning this clonotype itself: This may come from a read error, since a much larger clone is one base off. The V and J genes are TRBV7-2 and TRBJ1-2; D gene uncertain. Germline CDR1 is SGHTA and CDR2 is FQGNSA. CDR3 size: 15 residues. DNA for the CDR3: TGTGTCAGCAGCCCCAACACCGACGGACCCTATGGCTACACCTTC. Encoded protein: CVSSPNTDGPYGYTF.

This clonotype was seen more than once but under ten times. The V call is TRBV20-1, the J call TRBJ1-5; no reliable D call. This CDR3 comprises 14 residues. V was clipped by 7 bases and J by 1 base, with 14 bases between them. CDR1 DFQATT and CDR2 SNEGSKA come from the germline V gene (reference sequence). The CDR3 protein is CSGPGPLSNQPQHF. The DNA for the CDR3 is TGCAGTGGCCCGGGTCCGTTGAGCAATCAGCCCCAGCATTTT.

The genes are TRBV20-1 and TRBJ2-1; D is perhaps TRBD1 or TRBD2 (5 bases each). V was pared by 8 bases and J by 11 bases, with 25 bases between. Germline assignment: CDR1 DFQATT and CDR2 SNEGSKA (reference sequence). This CDR3 contains 14 residues. CDR3 amino acids: CSRGVPRLTEQQFF. CDR3 nucleotide sequence: TGCAGTAGGGGAGTCCCTAGGTTGACAGAGCAGCAGTTCTTC.

The rearrangement links TRBV5-4 to TRBJ2-1; a weak D match, TRBD2 (6 bases). This CDR3 is 17 amino acids long. V was clipped by 8 bases and J by 2 bases, with 23 bases between them. Germline loops: CDR1 SGHNT, CDR2 YYREEE (reference sequence). The CDR3 loop reads CASSKGPAGEAYNEQFF. In DNA form, the CDR3 reads TGTGCCAGTAGCAAAGGACCAGCGGGCGAAGCCTACAATGAGCAGTTCTTC.

This chain connects TRBV30 to TRBJ1-4; D ambiguous. Per germline, CDR1 GTSNPN and CDR2 SVGIG (reference sequence). With 1 base removed from V and 6 bases from J, the gap between germline ends came to 6 bases. The CDR3 runs to 12 residues. The CDR3 DNA sequence: TGTGCCTGGAGTGCCCCGTATGAAAAACTGTTTTTT. Its translation is CAWSAPYEKLFF.

The chain recombines TRBV12-3 or TRBV12-4 with TRBJ2-6, with D perhaps TRBD1 (6 bases). CDR3 size: 18 residues. Trimming took 8 bases from V and 0 from J, leaving 20 bases between them. The CDR3 reads CASEGWGHVSSGANVLTF. The CDR3 nucleotides read TGTGCCAGCGAAGGTTGGGGGCATGTAAGCTCTGGGGCCAACGTCCTGACTTTC.

Note on this clonotype: This clone may be a read error of a much larger clone one base away. The chain couples TRBV4-1 to TRBJ1-2; tentative D call: TRBD1 (5 bases). From germline, CDR1 is MGHRA and CDR2 YSYEKL. CDR3 length: 14 amino acids. The CDR3 loop is CASSQLTANHGYTF. For the CDR3, the DNA is TGCGCCAGCAGCCAATTGACAGCTAACCATGGCTACACCTTC.

This clonotype was counted between two and nine times. The rearrangement uses TRBV12-3 or TRBV12-4 and TRBJ2-7, with 8 bases aligning to TRBD1. The CDR3 is 16 residues long. The J segment lost 5 bases and the V segment lost 8 bases, leaving 17 bases of the junction unmatched. Here the CDR3 reads CASGKSLPDRGHEQYF. CDR3 in DNA: TGTGCCAGCGGAAAGAGCCTCCCCGACAGGGGTCACGAGCAGTACTTC.

V usage is TRBV5-1 and J usage is TRBJ1-3, with TRBD1 matching 10 bases. With 4 bases clipped from V and 4 bases from J, the junction kept 8 bases outside the gene matches. CDR3 length: 16 amino acids. Looked up from germline, CDR1 is SGHRS and CDR2 is YFSETQ. The CDR3 spells CASSARDRGEGNTIYF. In DNA, the CDR3 is TGCGCCAGCAGCGCCCGGGACAGGGGTGAAGGAAACACCATATATTTT. Filled out from reference TRBV5-1 and TRBJ1-3, the complete variable domain reads KAGVTQTPRYLIKTRGQQVTLSCSPISGHRSVSWYQQTPGQGLQFLFEYFSETQRNKGNFPGRFSGRQFSNSRSEMNVSTLELGDSALYLCASSARDRGEGNTIYFGEGSWLTVV.

This clonotype occurred many times. The chain joins TRBV4-3 to TRBJ2-3, with TRBD2 matching 8 bases. With V trimmed by 2 bases and J by 2 bases, 12 bases remained unmatched. This CDR3 contains 18 residues. Germline assignment: CDR1 LGHNA and CDR2 YSLEER. This CDR3 is CASSQRTGGMILTDTQYF. CDR3 nucleotide sequence: TGCGCCAGCAGCCAAAGGACGGGGGGGATGATACTCACAGATACGCAGTATTTT.

In its sample, this clonotype was seen many times. The rearrangement joins TRBV6-5 to TRBJ2-3; 9 nucleotides line up with TRBD2. The CDR3 has 15 amino acids. The V gene end was trimmed by 2 bases and the J gene end by 4 bases; junction bases not matched to a gene: 4. Germline CDR1 reads MNHEY; CDR2 reads SVGAGI. This CDR3 is CASSYQGLASDTQYF. In DNA, the CDR3 is TGTGCCAGCAGTTACCAGGGACTAGCATCAGATACGCAGTATTTT.

This chain uses TRBV4-3 with TRBJ1-2, with D unclear. This CDR3 region has 14 residues. CDR1 is LGHNA and CDR2 is YSLEER in the germline V gene. The V end was cut by 0 bases, the J end by 8 bases, with 13 bases between. The CDR3 spells CASSQDWATEGYTF. CDR3 coding DNA: TGCGCCAGCAGCCAAGATTGGGCTACGGAGGGCTACACCTTC.